This T cell receptor (beta chain) was obtained from a study of T cell responses to AZD1222 COVID-19 vaccine (dated by TCRdb to the early 2020s). As for the study more broadly: AZD1222 recipients given second doses at about 4 weeks or at about 12 weeks were pooled, since spike-specific TCR depth and breadth were not found to differ between the two schedules. A total of over 230 trial participants underwent TCR sequencing, of whom approximately 200 had received two doses of AZD1222 and some 25 had received two doses of the MenACWY control vaccine. Enrollment into the trials was organized by age into subgroups of 18-55, 56-69 and 70-plus years, and those subgroups contained roughly 150, 30 and 60 TCR-sequenced participants, respectively. Broad study findings and their caveats: The 56-69-year group was small, and its depth increase did not reach significance, likely because of low power. Conclusions about previously exposed vaccinees are limited because only five or six AZD1222 recipients were SARS-CoV-2 seropositive at baseline. Because no day 14 peak-response samples were available, the repertoires could be characterized only after the peak T cell response. Reportedly, close to half of the unique spike-specific TCRs recognized epitopes lying outside the regions that are mutated in the B.1.351 and B.1.1.7 variants. Most participants were white British and females outnumbered males, and the authors suggested that clonal diversity may have been underestimated. Vaccine-associated CD4 TCRs spanned the whole spike protein, with dominant responses in regions 160-218 and 743-854. A significant rise in spike-specific TCR breadth and depth was observed after two AZD1222 doses relative to day 0 and relative to MenACWY recipients.

In light of the paper, this sample's time point label describes: baseline before first vaccination. Samples from vaccinated people were obtained from the UK trials COV001 and COV002, which included a single-blind randomized controlled phase 2/3 trial of AZD1222 (ChAdOx1 nCoV-19) in healthy adults. For TCRbeta chain sequencing, PBMC samples were collected from trial participants at day 0 and at day 28 after the second dose. For this clone: What this receptor recognizes is not known. It has no much larger one-base neighbor in the sample; base qualities were not kept.

The CDR3 regions of human TCRbeta chains were analyzed by immunosequencing. Per the original workflow: Repertoire TCRs were matched against a reference library of SARS-CoV-2-specific TCRs generated with the MIRA antigen-specificity platform. Breadth was defined as the fraction of unique TCRs that were SARS-CoV-2-associated, and depth was defined as the fraction of total T cells that were SARS-CoV-2-associated. Using the MIRA data, each spike-specific TCR was mapped to the spike region that the TCR reacts to and placed in a CD4 or CD8 class. Log10-transformed breadth and depth values were compared by one-way ANOVA with Sidak's multiple comparisons tests. In its TCRdb copy, this immuneACCESS table keeps in-frame sequences only and misses some clones. Where compared with another copy, unresolved V genes explain less than half of these, and the others have no known cause. That table is the source of V, J and clone size, and D and trimming were worked out from the DNA. Across this sample there are 140,000 or so clones, with 85% to 90% seen only once. Around 1.6% of the sample is in the top ten clones.

There are 13 amino acids in the CDR3, from cysteine to phenylalanine inclusive. Solely the CDR3 DNA is kept, with 39 bases framed from the first base. The V and J ends are trimmed by 7 bases and 4 bases, leaving 13 bases between them. Via the germline V gene, CDR1 is MDHEN and CDR2 SYDVKM. The chain uses TRBV28 and TRBJ1-2; too little of a D gene remains to name it. Sequenced material: peripheral blood, taken on day 0 of AZD1222 vaccination. The clonotype originates from an adult in good health. At the DNA level, the sequence is TGTGCCAGCACCCTCGGGTCGGGCTATGGCTACACCTTC. Translation gives CASTLGSGYGYTF.